This T cell receptor (beta chain) appears in the sequencing data of a study of blood T cell repertoires in COVID-19. TCRdb keeps only in-frame clones here, not all; method: immunoSEQ multiplex PCR. The table records approximately 160,000 clones, approximately 80% of them present only once. V gave up 6 bases and J gave up 4 bases; unmatched junction bases: 6. The CDR3 is 14 residues long. Germline CDR1 and CDR2: MNHEY and SVGAGI. The source material was peripheral blood. The chain links TRBV6-5 to TRBJ1-1, with 9 positions matching TRBD1. This TCR came from a woman aged 55-69 years with acute or convalescent COVID-19. The CDR3 coding sequence is TGTGCCAGCAGAACACAGGGGGCCGGCACTGAAGCTTTCTTT. Translated: CASRTQGAGTEAFF.